The source of this T cell receptor (beta chain) is a study of vaccination effects on CD4 cells after COVID-19. This clone was observed a handful of times. Its antigen is still unknown. Here immunoSEQ multiplex PCR was the method, and the copy in TCRdb shows in-frame clones only, minus some. The repertoire holds about 16,000 clones, with 70% to 80% as singletons. V dropped 0 bases and J dropped 2 bases, with 9 bases sitting between them. CDR3 length: 15 residues. Germline CDR1 MDHEN, CDR2 SYDVKM. General study findings and limits: The authors studied few convalescent patients and collected no early post-infection timepoints.

Within the ViraFEST assay, antigen-specific CD4+ T cells underwent expansion with viral peptide pools prior to sequencing. Isolation of CD4+ T cells took place after about ten days of culture. Participants were vaccinated with two doses of either the BNT162b2 or mRNA-1273 vaccine. This sequence was found in a human donor who received a COVID-19 vaccine. The chain combines TRBV28 with TRBJ2-3; no firm D call. The starting material was CD4+ T cells from PBMCs cultured with HCoV-NL63 spike peptides, obtained after COVID-19 vaccination. The CDR3 DNA reads as TGTGCCAGCAGTTTATGGACCGGAAACACAGATACGCAGTATTTT. Amino acids: CASSLWTGNTDTQYF.